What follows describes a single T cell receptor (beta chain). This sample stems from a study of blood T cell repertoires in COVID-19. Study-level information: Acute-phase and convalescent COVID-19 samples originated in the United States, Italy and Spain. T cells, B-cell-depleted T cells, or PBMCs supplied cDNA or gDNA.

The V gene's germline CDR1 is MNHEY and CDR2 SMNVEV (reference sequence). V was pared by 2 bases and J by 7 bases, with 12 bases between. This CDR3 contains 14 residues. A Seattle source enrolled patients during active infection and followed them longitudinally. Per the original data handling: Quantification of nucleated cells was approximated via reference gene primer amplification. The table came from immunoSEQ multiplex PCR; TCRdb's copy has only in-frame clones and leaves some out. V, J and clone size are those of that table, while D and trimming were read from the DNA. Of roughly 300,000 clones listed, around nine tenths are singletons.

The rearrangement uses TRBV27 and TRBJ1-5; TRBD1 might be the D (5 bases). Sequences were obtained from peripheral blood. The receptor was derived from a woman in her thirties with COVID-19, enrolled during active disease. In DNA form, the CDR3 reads TGTGCCAGCAGTTTAGCCGGTCGGGGGCAGCCCCAGCATTTT. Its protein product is CASSLAGRGQPQHF.